The 9 T cell receptor beta chains listed next were all sequenced from one sample in a study of blood T cell repertoires in COVID-19. Data came from immunoSEQ multiplex PCR; TCRdb stores just in-frame clones and leaves some out. Seen here are approximately 82,000 clones, around 83% observed once, and the top ten hold over 15%. The sample consisted of peripheral blood. These receptor sequences come from a woman aged 60-70 years with acute or convalescent COVID-19.

CDR3 residues: CASSLDRAYGYTF. In nucleotides, the CDR3 is TGTGCCAGCAGCCTGGACAGGGCCTATGGCTACACCTTC. The rearrangement uses TRBV7-9 and TRBJ1-2; 8 bases align to TRBD1. The junction had 3 bases not matched to a gene; V was cut back by 5 bases and J by 4 bases. This CDR3 has 13 residues. Germline CDR1 reads SEHNR; CDR2 reads FQNEAQ (reference sequence).

The CDR3 region has the DNA TGTGCCAGCAGTTACTCACTGCAGGGTACCGCGAACACCGGGGAGCTGTTTTTT. Translated, it gives CASSYSLQGTANTGELFF. The chain uses TRBV6-2 or TRBV6-3 and TRBJ2-2, with D possibly matching TRBD1 (5 bases). This CDR3 is built from 18 residues. V was shortened by 0 bases and J by 0 bases, with 14 bases between the two germline ends. Germline assignment: CDR1 MNHEY and CDR2 SVGEGT.

The chain is built from TRBV9 and TRBJ1-1; tentatively, D is TRBD1 (6 bases). The germline CDR1 and CDR2 sequences are SGDLS and YYNGEE. V gave up 2 bases and J gave up 0 bases, with 11 bases separating them. The CDR3 is 15 residues long. Written as DNA, the CDR3 is TGTGCCAGCAGCGTCACAGGGACGATGAACACTGAAGCTTTCTTT. This gives the protein CASSVTGTMNTEAFF.

This chain connects TRBV5-1 to TRBJ2-1; tentative D call: TRBD1 (5 bases). The CDR3 is 13 amino acids. Per the germline V gene, CDR1 is SGHRS and CDR2 is YFSETQ. Trimming cost V 4 bases and J 4 bases, with 9 bases left between them. The CDR3 protein is CASSLQDYNEQFF. The DNA of the CDR3 is TGCGCCAGCAGCCTACAGGATTACAATGAGCAGTTCTTC.

The chain is built from TRBV29-1 and TRBJ1-2, with D perhaps matching TRBD1 (6 bases). V was clipped by 5 bases and J by 4 bases, with 17 bases between them. The length of the CDR3 is 14 residues. Germline V CDR1 and CDR2: SQVTM, ANQGSEA. Here the CDR3 DNA reads TGCAGCGTTTCCCCAGGGGCCGACATCTATGGCTACACCTTC. Translating it yields CSVSPGADIYGYTF.

This clone was detected once. CDR3: CASSSFSYEQYF. CDR3 bases: TGCGCCAGCAGCTCGTTTAGCTACGAGCAGTACTTC. The chain carries TRBV5-1 and TRBJ2-7, with unresolved D. The CDR3 extends over 12 amino acids. Germline V gene data show CDR1 as SGHRS and CDR2 as YFSETQ. Trimming took 3 bases from V and 3 from J, leaving 7 bases between them.

J is TRBJ2-1 and V is TRBV6-1; 11 bases agree with TRBD2. The CDR3 extends over 14 amino acids. Trimming removed 3 bases from V and 8 bases from J; junction bases left unmatched: 3. Germline V gene lookup returns CDR1 MNHNS and CDR2 SASEGT. CDR3 DNA: TGTGCCAGCAGTGATGGACTAGCGGGCTATGAGCAGTTCTTC. It encodes CASSDGLAGYEQFF.

The rearrangement links TRBV7-2 to TRBJ2-5; TRBD1 aligns across 8 bases. Germline V lookup: CDR1 SGHTA, CDR2 FQGNSA. The junction had 3 bases not matched to a gene; V was cut back by 5 bases and J by 1 base. This CDR3 comprises 14 residues. CDR3 loop: CASSPGTGQETQYF. The CDR3 region has the DNA TGTGCCAGCAGCCCAGGGACAGGCCAAGAGACCCAGTACTTC.

The CDR3 protein is CASSQSGSGEQYF. As DNA, the CDR3 is TGTGCCAGCAGTCAATCAGGCTCAGGGGAGCAGTACTTC. The chain recombines TRBV12-3 or TRBV12-4 with TRBJ2-7; D possibly corresponds to TRBD1 (5 bases). This CDR3 contains 13 residues. Between the trimmed V and J ends, which lost 5 bases and 7 bases, there was a span of 15 bases.